These 17 T cell receptor beta chains came from one sample sequenced in a study of shared clonotypes between healthy human individuals. This table comes from immunoSEQ multiplex PCR, and its TCRdb copy is limited to in-frame clones, with some not included. The top ten clones hold about 0.45% of a sample with approximately 1.4 million clones, 95% to 99% of them seen once. The sample comprised naive CD4+ T cells sorted from blood. Subset specified: CD45RA+ positively selected. All receptors come from a young man in good health.

The rearrangement joins TRBV4-1 to TRBJ1-4, with 8 bases aligning to TRBD1. CDR3 length: 14 amino acids. Per the germline V gene, CDR1 is MGHRA and CDR2 is YSYEKL. V dropped 6 bases and J dropped 7; count of bases not matched to a gene: 7. The CDR3 region has the DNA TGCGCCAGCAGGGACAGGGTAAGGGGTGAAAAACTGTTTTTT. Translated: CASRDRVRGEKLFF.

The gene calls are TRBV5-1 and TRBJ2-4; D is tentatively TRBD1 or TRBD2 (6 bases each). Trimming shortened V by 6 bases and J by 6 bases, and 13 bases separated the two germline ends. This CDR3 comprises 13 residues. The germline CDR1 and CDR2 sequences are SGHRS and YFSETQ. This chain's CDR3 is CASNGGDRNIQYF. For the CDR3, the DNA is TGCGCCAGCAACGGGGGCGACCGAAACATTCAGTACTTC.

J is TRBJ2-1 and V is TRBV19; 7 positions agree with TRBD2. The CDR3 runs 17 residues. V shed 2 bases and J 0 bases; nucleotides not matched to a gene: 7. Germline CDR1 is LNHDA and CDR2 is SQIVND (reference sequence). This CDR3 reads CASSINRGGSSYNEQFF. For the CDR3, the DNA is TGTGCCAGTAGTATAAATCGGGGCGGGAGCTCCTACAATGAGCAGTTCTTC. Full variable domain (rest looked up from reference TRBV19 and TRBJ2-1): DGGITQSPKYLFRKEGQNVTLSCEQNLNHDAMYWYRQDPGQGLRLIYYSQIVNDFQKGDIAEGYSVSREKKESFPLTVTSAQKNPTAFYLCASSINRGGSSYNEQFFGPGTRLTVL.

The chain joins TRBV28 to TRBJ2-1, with D possibly called TRBD1 or TRBD2 (6 bases each). Germline V lookup: CDR1 MDHEN, CDR2 SYDVKM. The CDR3 covers 13 residues. V lost 6 bases and J lost 4, with 10 bases in between. As DNA, the CDR3 is TGTGCCAGCAGAGGGGGGCGTTACAATGAGCAGTTCTTC. This encodes CASRGGRYNEQFF. The whole variable domain, filled in from reference TRBV28 and TRBJ2-1, reads DVKVTQSSRYLVKRTGEKVFLECVQDMDHENMFWYRQDPGLGLRLIYFSYDVKMKEKGDIPEGYSVSREKKERFSLILESASTNQTSMYLCASRGGRYNEQFFGPGTRLTVL.

Comment on this clone: Additional DNA sequences in this sample encode the identical CDR3. The V and J genes are TRBV7-9 and TRBJ1-5, with unresolved D. CDR3 length: 13 amino acids. Germline CDR1 is SEHNR and CDR2 is FQNEAQ (reference sequence). The V end was cut by 2 bases, the J end by 2 bases, with 4 bases between. In DNA form, the CDR3 reads TGTGCCAGCAGCTTACAGGGCAATCAGCCCCAGCATTTT. As protein: CASSLQGNQPQHF.

The V gene is TRBV14, the J gene TRBJ1-3, with D perhaps matching TRBD1 (6 bases). The V gene lost 5 bases and the J gene lost 0 bases, with 14 bases spanning the gap. Germline V CDR1 and CDR2: SGHDN, FVKESK. This CDR3 spans 16 amino acids. DNA for the CDR3: TGTGCCAGCAGCTCACGAGGGGGGTTCTCTGGAAACACCATATATTTT. Its protein is CASSSRGGFSGNTIYF.

This clone occurred once. The chain employs TRBV9 and TRBJ2-1; a possible D gene is TRBD1 (5 bases). This CDR3 is built from 17 residues. Germline V gene sequence: CDR1 SGDLS, CDR2 YYNGEE. The V gene lost 0 bases and the J gene lost 9 bases, with 22 bases spanning the gap. The CDR3 DNA follows: TGTGCCAGCAGCGTAGCTACAACGTATCGCAGGGTGGGTGAGCAGTTCTTC. Translated, it gives CASSVATTYRRVGEQFF.

This chain joins TRBV5-4 and TRBJ2-7; 8 nucleotides agree with TRBD1. The CDR3 extends over 15 amino acids. The germline V gene has CDR1 SGHNT and CDR2 YYREEE (reference sequence). Trimming at V came to 0 bases and at J to 2 bases, leaving 4 bases not matched to a gene. This chain's CDR3 is CASSLAGGPTYEQYF. CDR3 sequence (DNA): TGTGCCAGCAGCTTGGCAGGGGGCCCTACCTACGAGCAGTACTTC. Together with reference TRBV5-4 and TRBJ2-7, the CDR3 gives the full variable domain: ETGVTQSPTHLIKTRGQQVTLRCSSQSGHNTVSWYQQALGQGPQFIFQYYREEENGRGNFPPRFSGLQFPNYSSELNVNALELDDSALYLCASSLAGGPTYEQYFGPGTRLTVT.

In its sample, this clone was seen a few times. The chain has TRBV6-4 and TRBJ2-3, with D possibly being TRBD2 (6 bases). V dropped 3 bases and J dropped 0 bases, with 7 bases sitting between them. This CDR3 spans 14 amino acids. Germline V CDR1 and CDR2: MRHNA, SNTAGT. The CDR3 DNA sequence: TGTGCCAGCAGTGAGGGGACTAGCACAGATACGCAGTATTTT. The encoded protein is CASSEGTSTDTQYF.

This clone has just one count. The chain links TRBV27 to TRBJ2-3, with D possibly matching TRBD1 (5 bases). Trimming pared 1 base from V and 4 bases from J, leaving 15 bases between. CDR3 length: 16 amino acids. CDR1 and CDR2 from the germline V gene are MNHEY and SMNVEV (reference sequence). CDR3 DNA sequence: TGTGCCAGCAGTTTATATGCGGCAGGGTTGGCAGATACGCAGTATTTT. Protein product: CASSLYAAGLADTQYF.

The CDR3 nucleotides are TGTGCCAGCAGCCAGGGGTCCGGGACAGGAAACGGCTACACCTTC. This translates into CASSQGSGTGNGYTF. The gene calls are TRBV4-2 and TRBJ1-2, with 8 bases matching TRBD1. This CDR3 has 15 amino acids. Germline V gene lookup returns CDR1 LGHNA and CDR2 YNFKEQ. Trimming cost V 3 bases and J 8 bases; bases outside gene matches: 11.

This sequence joins TRBV28 and TRBJ2-1; D is tentatively TRBD1 or TRBD2 (5 bases each). The ends were cut back, 8 bases at V and 6 bases at J, with 23 bases in the middle. The CDR3 is 16 residues long. Germline loops: CDR1 MDHEN, CDR2 SYDVKM. CDR3 nucleotide sequence: TGTGCCAGCGGGGGATTCCTGGACACCGGACGCAATGAGCAGTTCTTC. Protein product: CASGGFLDTGRNEQFF.

A word on this clone: The sample holds other DNA sequences that translate to the same CDR3. This chain links TRBV6-5 with TRBJ1-5; D unclear. Germline assignment: CDR1 MNHEY and CDR2 SVGAGI. Trimming cost V 0 bases and J 5 bases, with 5 bases left between them. The length of the CDR3 is 13 residues. CDR3 residues: CASSYSSDQPQHF. The CDR3 DNA is TGTGCCAGCAGTTACTCCTCGGATCAGCCCCAGCATTTT.

J is TRBJ1-5 and V is TRBV5-1, with TRBD1 matching 7 bases. The CDR3 is 15 residues long. V dropped 0 bases and J dropped 5; count of bases not matched to a gene: 5. Looked up from germline, CDR1 is SGHRS and CDR2 is YFSETQ. This CDR3 reads CASSLEGGDDQPQHF. The CDR3 region has the DNA TGCGCCAGCAGCTTGGAAGGGGGCGACGATCAGCCCCAGCATTTT.

This clone came up once. The gene calls are TRBV11-2 and TRBJ2-7; D remains ambiguous. In germline, CDR1 is SGHAT, CDR2 FQNNGV. V gave up 5 bases and J gave up 5 bases, with 10 bases separating them. This CDR3 has 12 amino acids. CDR3: CASSQLPDEQYF. In nucleotides, the CDR3 is TGTGCCAGCAGCCAGCTACCTGACGAGCAGTACTTC.

This CDR3 is CASSQAISSGSSNTDTQYF. The CDR3 coding sequence is TGCGCCAGCAGCCAAGCGATATCTAGCGGGAGCAGCAACACAGATACGCAGTATTTT. The genes are TRBV4-3 and TRBJ2-3; 10 bases align to TRBD2. The CDR3 is made up of 19 amino acids. V shed 1 base, J shed 2 bases, and the junction held 12 bases outside the gene matches. In germline, CDR1 is LGHNA, CDR2 YSLEER.

The rearrangement joins TRBV5-4 to TRBJ2-7; no reliable D call. V shed 4 bases and J shed 6 bases, with 11 bases lying between them. Germline values: CDR1 SGHNT, CDR2 YYREEE (reference sequence). The length of the CDR3 is 12 residues. CDR3 in DNA: TGTGCCAGCAGCGCCCCGAGAGCCGAGCAGTACTTC. It translates to CASSAPRAEQYF.